This record looks at one TCR beta chain sequence and its context. Its antigen is not yet known. No base qualities exist here, and no much larger clone lies one base off it. These data originate in a study of T-cell memory formation after mild COVID-19 (TCRdb year 2021). Notes on the research overall: TCR sequence clusters from the two donors were largely donor specific. In a couple of donors, T-cell clones that expanded and contracted after mild COVID-19 were tracked by sequencing TCRalpha and TCRbeta repertoires over time. Two young, previously healthy adult volunteers, one female and one male, were included in the cohort.

Sequencing instrument: Illumina NovaSeq 6000. TCRalpha and TCRbeta cDNA libraries were built by 5'RACE with constant-segment primers, adding sample barcodes and unique molecular identifiers. Trizol reagent was used to extract RNA from every sample. The libraries were amplified in two PCR steps, and the second step added a second sample barcode and Illumina TruSeq adapters. Libraries were sequenced on an Illumina NovaSeq with 2 x 150 bp paired-end reads. The original pipeline was this. With migec v1.2.7, reads were demultiplexed and then collapsed into UMI-guided consensus sequences. Using mixcr v2.1.11, UMI consensuses were aligned to TRA and TRB V and J templates and then assembled into clonotypes. A clonotype was counted as expanded or contracted only if both edgeR and NoisET called the change significant, with noise models trained on biological replicates. For edgeR calls, the cutoffs were a false discovery rate-adjusted p below 0.01 and a log2 fold-change threshold of 1. As an exploratory analysis of dynamics, max-normalized trajectories of the 1000 most abundant clonotypes were examined with PCA combined with hierarchical clustering. Separately sequenced CD4+ and CD8+ repertoires were used to assign a CD4 or CD8 phenotype to each responding clone. In TCRdb, the public reads were trimmed at Q25 with fastp and aligned with MiXCR, with productive beta chains retained. Rows merge per CDR3 protein into single entries with the most common DNA and genes. The V and J calls reflect TCRdb's pipeline rather than the authors' work. This sample holds approximately 190,000 distinct CDR3 sequences; approximately 16% were observed only once. Jointly, the top ten make up 2.4% of the sample.

The CDR3 sequence holds 16 residues, the cysteine and phenylalanine included. The entry retains the CDR3 DNA only, 48 bases that are in frame from base 1. In the germline V gene (reference sequence), CDR1 corresponds to MNHEY and CDR2 to SMNVEV. Clipping removes 6 bases from V and 5 bases from J, with 11 as the unmatched junction base count. The full study reports these points: Contracting CD4+ clones appeared mostly in the CM and EM memory subsets, whereas CD8+ clones were enriched in EMRA. Only a couple of mild cases were covered by the study, and larger cohorts that include severe cases with pre-infection samples were considered necessary. SARS-CoV-2 specificity of the second-wave clones peaking on day 37 was not confirmed. Some responding clones were detected in pre-infection memory, suggesting pre-existing cross-reactive memory T cells joined the SARS-CoV-2 response. Clones that contracted from day 15 to 85 showed balanced CD4/CD8 phenotypes, whereas a second wave of clones that expanded from day 15 to 37 leaned towards CD4+.

PBMCs were isolated by Ficoll-Paque density gradient centrifugation. Sequencing was done on a sample of PBMCs or a T cell subset sorted from them (not recorded which). The clonotype originates from an adult woman who had mild COVID-19 (a few samples of this study predate the infection). The sample titles of this study are shuffled in the database, so cell type and time point are left out; the donor was told from shared clones. The rearranged chain carries TRBV27 and TRBJ1-1; the junction holds 11 bases that match TRBD1. The CDR3 protein is CASRRRTGGAGTEAFF. The nucleotide sequence reads TGTGCCAGCAGACGACGGACAGGGGGCGCGGGGACTGAAGCTTTCTTT.